This is a list of T cell receptor beta chains from one sample in a study of T cell responses to AZD1222 COVID-19 vaccine. TCRdb's table, derived via immunoSEQ multiplex PCR, lists solely in-frame clones and lacks some. The repertoire holds roughly 70,000 clones, roughly 87% seen once, with around 15% in the top ten. Sequenced material: peripheral blood, taken on day 0 of AZD1222 vaccination. All receptors derive from an adult in good health. Each CDR3 is given with its conserved first and last residue. Fields, in order: CDR3 protein, CDR3 DNA, V gene, D gene, clone size, J gene. A D gene is named only where the DNA matches it firmly. Size values are once, few and many counts, or a class for expanded clones, and some rows have none.

CASSLAAETTFGYTF | TGTGCCAGCAGCTTAGCCGCGGAAACAACTTTCGGCTACACCTTC | TRBV7-9 | - | - | TRBJ1-2
CASSRGPLETQYF | TGTGCCAGCAGCCGGGGGCCTCTAGAGACCCAGTACTTC | TRBV27 | - | once | TRBJ2-5
CASSFRDTNYNEQFF | TGTGCCAGCAGCTTCCGGGACACAAACTACAATGAGCAGTTCTTC | TRBV7-9 | - | once | TRBJ2-1
CASSLGGLAGAQETQYF | TGTGCTAGCAGCTTAGGAGGACTAGCGGGGGCCCAAGAGACCCAGTACTTC | TRBV7-7 | TRBD2 | - | TRBJ2-5
CASSEPGKGADTQYF | TGTGCCAGCAGTGAACCGGGGAAGGGTGCAGATACGCAGTATTTT | TRBV6-1 | - | - | TRBJ2-3
CASSFGGWNEQFF | TGTGCCAGCAGCTTCGGCGGTTGGAATGAGCAGTTCTTC | TRBV7-2 | - | - | TRBJ2-1
CASSLDRVSAFF | TGTGCCAGCAGCTTAGACCGGGTTTCGGCTTTCTTT | TRBV7-2 | - | - | TRBJ1-1
CASGFNGHDEKLFF | TGTGCCAGCGGATTTAACGGGCACGATGAAAAACTGTTTTTT | TRBV28 | - | - | TRBJ1-4
CAWRGGPGQPQHF | TGTGCCTGGAGAGGGGGGCCCGGTCAGCCCCAGCATTTT | TRBV30 | - | - | TRBJ1-5
CGVQGDSYEQYF | TGTGGAGTACAGGGTGACTCCTACGAGCAGTACTTC | TRBV10-3 | - | - | TRBJ2-7
CASSFEWPEQYF | TGTGCCAGCAGTTTCGAGTGGCCCGAGCAGTACTTC | TRBV28 | - | - | TRBJ2-7
CASSLMDSEAFF | TGTGCCAGCAGTTTGATGGACAGTGAAGCTTTCTTT | TRBV11-2 | - | - | TRBJ1-1
CASSQGKEEKLFF | TGTGCCAGCTCACAGGGGAAGGAAGAAAAACTGTTTTTT | TRBV18 | - | - | TRBJ1-4
CASSRENTDTQYF | TGTGCCAGCAGTCGGGAAAATACAGATACGCAGTATTTT | TRBV2 | - | - | TRBJ2-3
CASSYSGSETYEQYF | TGTGCCAGCAGTTACTCTGGTAGCGAGACCTACGAGCAGTACTTC | TRBV6-5 | - | - | TRBJ2-7
CASKAATNEKLFF | TGTGCCAGTAAGGCCGCAACTAATGAAAAACTGTTTTTT | TRBV19 | - | - | TRBJ1-4
CASSQEWVGIDEQYF | TGTGCCAGCAGCCAAGAATGGGTCGGGATCGACGAGCAGTACTTC | TRBV14 | - | - | TRBJ2-7
CASSFTHRDEQYF | TGTGCCAGCAGTTTTACCCACAGGGACGAGCAGTACTTC | TRBV27 | - | - | TRBJ2-7
CASSDLTSGYGTQYF | TGTGCCAGCAGCGACCTGACTAGCGGGTACGGGACCCAGTACTTC | TRBV7-9 | TRBD2 | - | TRBJ2-5
CASSTYTDTQYF | TGTGCCAGCAGCACGTACACAGATACGCAGTATTTT | TRBV7-2 | - | - | TRBJ2-3
CASSLTLLGTQYF | TGTGCCAGCAGCTTAACACTTCTTGGTACGCAGTATTTT | TRBV7-3 | - | - | TRBJ2-3
CASSLDRALGQPQHF | TGTGCCAGCAGCTTAGACAGGGCCTTGGGTCAGCCCCAGCATTTT | TRBV7-2 | - | - | TRBJ1-5
CASSQWGNNLEKLFF | TGTGCCAGCAGCCAATGGGGGAACAATCTGGAAAAACTGTTTTTT | TRBV16 | - | - | TRBJ1-4
CASSLRTDNSPLHF | TGTGCCAGCAGCTTAAGAACGGACAATTCACCCCTCCACTTT | TRBV11-3 | - | - | TRBJ1-6
CASSGAGAGTEAFF | TGTGCCAGCAGTGGAGCGGGGGCAGGCACTGAAGCTTTCTTT | TRBV2 | - | - | TRBJ1-1
CASSQEGLAGLTDTQYF | TGTGCCAGCAGCCAAGAGGGACTAGCGGGGCTCACAGATACGCAGTATTTT | TRBV3-1/TRBV3-2 | TRBD2 | - | TRBJ2-3
CASSPSGQGFGYTF | TGTGCCAGCAGCCCCAGCGGCCAGGGGTTCGGCTACACCTTC | TRBV9 | - | - | TRBJ1-2
CASSAYRVANYGYTF | TGTGCCAGCAGCGCTTACAGAGTAGCTAACTATGGCTACACCTTC | TRBV9 | - | - | TRBJ1-2
CASSWGPGERSPLHF | TGTGCCAGTAGTTGGGGCCCCGGAGAGCGTTCACCCCTCCACTTT | TRBV19 | - | - | TRBJ1-6
CSVATGTGRDQPQHF | TGCAGCGTGGCGACCGGGACAGGTCGGGATCAGCCCCAGCATTTT | TRBV29-1 | TRBD1 | - | TRBJ1-5
CASSEARGPYGYTF | TGTGCCAGCAGTGAAGCCCGGGGCCCCTATGGCTACACCTTC | TRBV6-1 | - | - | TRBJ1-2
CATSAPGLGNTGELFF | TGTGCCACCAGTGCCCCGGGACTCGGGAACACCGGGGAGCTGTTTTTT | TRBV24-1 | - | - | TRBJ2-2
CASSESDRAAPQHF | TGCGCCAGCAGTGAGTCAGACAGGGCGGCGCCCCAGCATTTT | TRBV10-2 | TRBD1 | - | TRBJ1-5
CSVSGGVYEKLFF | TGCAGCGTCTCAGGGGGAGTCTACGAAAAACTGTTTTTT | TRBV29-1 | TRBD1 | - | TRBJ1-4
CASHERPDQPQHF | TGTGCCAGCCACGAACGGCCGGATCAGCCCCAGCATTTT | TRBV7-9 | - | once | TRBJ1-5
CASSLSSSGGDEQYF | TGTGCCAGCAGTTTATCCTCTAGCGGGGGCGACGAGCAGTACTTC | TRBV28 | TRBD2 | - | TRBJ2-7